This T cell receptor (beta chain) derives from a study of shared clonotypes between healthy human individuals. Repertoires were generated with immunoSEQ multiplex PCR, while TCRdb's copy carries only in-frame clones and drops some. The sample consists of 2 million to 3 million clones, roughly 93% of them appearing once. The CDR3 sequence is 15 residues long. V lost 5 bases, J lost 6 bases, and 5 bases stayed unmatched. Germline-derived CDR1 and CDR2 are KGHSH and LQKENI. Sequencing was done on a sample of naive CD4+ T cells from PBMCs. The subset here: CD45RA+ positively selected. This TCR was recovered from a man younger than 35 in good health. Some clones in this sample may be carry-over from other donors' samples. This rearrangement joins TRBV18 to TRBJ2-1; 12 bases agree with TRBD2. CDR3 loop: CASSAGLAGTNEQFF. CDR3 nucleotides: TGTGCCAGCTCAGCTGGACTAGCGGGAACCAATGAGCAGTTCTTC.